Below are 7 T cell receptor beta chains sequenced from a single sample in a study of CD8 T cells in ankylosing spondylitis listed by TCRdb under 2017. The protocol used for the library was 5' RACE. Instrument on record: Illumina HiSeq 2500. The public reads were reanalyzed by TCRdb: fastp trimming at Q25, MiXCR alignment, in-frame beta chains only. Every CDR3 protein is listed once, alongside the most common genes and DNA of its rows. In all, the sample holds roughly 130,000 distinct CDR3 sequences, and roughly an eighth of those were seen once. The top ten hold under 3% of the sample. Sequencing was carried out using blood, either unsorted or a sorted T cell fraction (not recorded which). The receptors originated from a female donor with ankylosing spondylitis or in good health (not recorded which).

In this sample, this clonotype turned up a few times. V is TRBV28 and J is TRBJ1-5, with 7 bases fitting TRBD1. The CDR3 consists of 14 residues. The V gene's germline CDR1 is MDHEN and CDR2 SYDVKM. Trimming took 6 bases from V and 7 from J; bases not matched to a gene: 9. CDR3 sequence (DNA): TGTGCCAGCAGCCTATTGACAGGGACACAGCCCCAGCATTTT. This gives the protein CASSLLTGTQPQHF.

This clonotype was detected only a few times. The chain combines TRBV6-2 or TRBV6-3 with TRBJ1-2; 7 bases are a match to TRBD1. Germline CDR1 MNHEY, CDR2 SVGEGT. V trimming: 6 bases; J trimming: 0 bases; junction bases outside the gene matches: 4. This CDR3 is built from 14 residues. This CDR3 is CASRRDSANYGYTF. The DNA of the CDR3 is TGTGCCAGCAGGCGGGACAGTGCTAACTATGGCTACACCTTC.

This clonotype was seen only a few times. The CDR3 DNA is TGTGCCAGCAGGACAGGCTCTGGAAACACCATATATTTT. Its translation: CASRTGSGNTIYF. This chain joins TRBV28 and TRBJ1-3, with a possible D match to TRBD1 (6 bases). Germline V gene data show CDR1 as MDHEN and CDR2 as SYDVKM. V was pared by 6 bases and J by 0 bases, with 6 bases between. The CDR3 loop spans 13 amino acids.

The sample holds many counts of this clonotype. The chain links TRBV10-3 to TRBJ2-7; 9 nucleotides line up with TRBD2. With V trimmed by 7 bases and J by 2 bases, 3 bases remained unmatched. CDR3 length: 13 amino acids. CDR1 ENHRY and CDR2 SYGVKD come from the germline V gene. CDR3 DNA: TGTGCCATCAAGACTAGCGGAACCTACGAGCAGTACTTC. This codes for CAIKTSGTYEQYF.

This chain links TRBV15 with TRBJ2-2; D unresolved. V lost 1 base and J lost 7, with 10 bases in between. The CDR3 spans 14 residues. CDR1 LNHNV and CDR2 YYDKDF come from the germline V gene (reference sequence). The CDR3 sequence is CATSRVGYGGELFF. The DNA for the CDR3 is TGTGCCACCAGCAGAGTTGGGTACGGCGGGGAGCTGTTTTTT.

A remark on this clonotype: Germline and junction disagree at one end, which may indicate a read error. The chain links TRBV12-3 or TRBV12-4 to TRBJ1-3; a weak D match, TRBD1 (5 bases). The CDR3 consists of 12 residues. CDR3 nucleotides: TGTGCCAGCAGCAGGGACTCTGGAAACACCATATTT. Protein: CASSRDSGNTIF.

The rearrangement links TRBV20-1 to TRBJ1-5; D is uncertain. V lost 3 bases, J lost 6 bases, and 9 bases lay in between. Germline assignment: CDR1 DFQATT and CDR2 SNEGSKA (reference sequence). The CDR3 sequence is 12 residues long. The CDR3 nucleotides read TGCAGTGCTAGCCCCGAGAGTCAGCCCCAGCATTTT. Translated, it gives CSASPESQPQHF.